This T cell receptor beta chain originates from a study of pediatric ulcerative colitis (dated by TCRdb to about 2019). Looking at the study overall: Pancolitis was present in roughly 7 ulcerative colitis patients and left-sided colitis in two, and histology consistent with ulcerative colitis was found in all of these patients. From under ten newly diagnosed, treatment-naive pediatric ulcerative colitis patients and a few non-IBD control children, paired blood and rectal samples were collected. By Pediatric Ulcerative Colitis Activity Index, a couple of patients had mild disease, several had moderate disease and three had acute severe colitis. Broad study findings and their caveats: Compared with controls, ulcerative colitis patients showed significantly higher autologous blood-rectal clonal overlap, a finding that suggests increased T cell trafficking to inflamed tissue. Features of the rectal repertoire distinguished controls, mild-moderate colitis patients and acute severe colitis patients, and in acute severe colitis, rectal diversity was reduced because of clonal expansions. A couple of rectal CDR3 clonotypes were present in all ulcerative colitis patients and in none of the controls. A couple of patients' blood samples yielded substantially fewer templates for technical reasons and were excluded from blood-rectal overlap analysis. Because repertoires came from total lymphocyte DNA, patterns in rare subsets such as regulatory T cells may not be reflected. With only four individuals, the healthy control group was small.

At the junction V is shortened by 0 bases and J by 9 bases; bases outside the gene matches: 9. The CDR3 runs 17 amino acids, cysteine and phenylalanine included. Only CDR3 DNA is held: 51 bases, read in frame from base 1. The germline V gene specifies SGDLS as CDR1 and YYNGEE as CDR2. Through the immunoSEQ TRB Survey service, multiplex V and J primers were used to amplify rearranged CDR3 beta regions from genomic DNA. To keep sequencing depth equal across samples, survey-level depth of up to 500,000 reads per sample was applied. The libraries were purified, combined into pools and sequenced with Illumina technology. On the study's bioinformatics: immunoSEQ online tools were used for productive clonality, sample overlap, pairwise scatters, CDR3 beta length, V/D/J gene usage and productiveness. Alongside Shannon and Simpson indices, calculated diversity was computed as the number of unique rearrangements divided by total templates, multiplied by 100. For principal component analysis, Z-score normalized data were analyzed with the R prcomp function and the ggbiplot package. Blood-rectal clonal overlap within each subject was quantified with Morisita's index. Held by TCRdb, this immuneACCESS table contains in-frame sequences only and omits some clones. Under half of the omission traces to an unresolved V gene where checked; the cause of the rest is unknown. The V and J calls and clone size come from that table; D and trimming were worked out from the DNA. Counted in this sample were about 14,000 clones; more than 80% of them appeared once. Jointly, the top ten make up 0.85% to 1% of the sample.

Turning to this clone: The antigen it binds to is not known. The sample holds no much larger clone one base away, and base qualities are not on file.

No immunosuppressive medication had been given to the ulcerative colitis patients before the diagnostic colonoscopy. A blood sample was obtained concurrently with the colonoscopy. The Wizard kit (Promega) was used to extract genomic DNA from blood and intestinal samples. The chain is made from TRBV9 and TRBJ2-1, with TRBD2 matching 13 junction bases. The clonotype was recovered from a boy aged 5-17 years with moderate ulcerative colitis. Sequences were obtained from blood. The encoded CDR3 is CASSVVSGTSGISEQFF. At the DNA level, the sequence is TGTGCCAGCAGCGTAGTCTCCGGGACTAGCGGGATTAGTGAGCAGTTCTTC.